These 2 T cell receptor beta chains came from one sample sequenced in a study of shared T cell receptors in the human thymus. Assay used: immunoSEQ multiplex PCR; TCRdb lists only in-frame clones, some missing. This sample carries approximately 660,000 clones, approximately 90% of them seen once, and the ten largest clones take 0.0085% to 0.012%. This sample also belongs to another study, concerning human thymus T cells.

Sequencing was performed on thymocytes. The source of these receptors is a boy in the first two years of life with a congenital heart defect.

The CDR3 region is CASTRLAEVYEQYF. CDR3 in DNA: TGTGCCAGCACCCGACTAGCGGAAGTCTACGAGCAGTACTTC. The chain couples TRBV21-1 to TRBJ2-7; the listed D gene, TRBD2, was not tested against the DNA. TRBV21-1 is marked as a pseudogene. This CDR3 has 14 residues.

V is TRBV2 and J is TRBJ2-7; D is perhaps TRBD2 (5 bases). Germline CDR1 SNHLY, CDR2 FYNNEI. The CDR3 contains 14 residues. Trimming stripped 6 bases from V and 6 bases from J, with 18 bases between. In DNA, the CDR3 is TGTGCCAGCAGCCCTCCCCGCGGGCTCGGCGAGCAGTACTTC. It is translated as CASSPPRGLGEQYF.